This T cell receptor beta chain was retrieved from a study of graft-versus-host responses after intestinal transplantation. Study at large: Each recipient received a multivisceral, liver-intestinal, or isolated intestinal graft. Study-wide results and limits: The marrow of recipients harbored GvH clones, and ileum or blood showed some of them first.

The data were produced by immunoSEQ multiplex PCR, yet TCRdb's version contains in-frame clones alone and is incomplete. In the table there are some 86,000 clones, over 80% of which are singletons. This clone was seen only once. As yet, its antigen is unknown. Trimming removed 4 bases at V and 1 base at J, with 6 bases between. Per germline, CDR1 MDHEN and CDR2 SYDVKM. CDR3 length: 13 amino acids. This TCR was recovered from a human donor who received an intestinal transplant. The J gene is TRBJ2-3, the V gene TRBV28; no reliable D call. The sequencing used unstimulated CD8+ T cells sorted from spleen or lymph node cells, collected before intestinal transplant. CDR3 amino acids: CASSSPRTDTQYF. As DNA, the CDR3 is TGTGCCAGCAGTTCGCCCCGCACAGATACGCAGTATTTT.